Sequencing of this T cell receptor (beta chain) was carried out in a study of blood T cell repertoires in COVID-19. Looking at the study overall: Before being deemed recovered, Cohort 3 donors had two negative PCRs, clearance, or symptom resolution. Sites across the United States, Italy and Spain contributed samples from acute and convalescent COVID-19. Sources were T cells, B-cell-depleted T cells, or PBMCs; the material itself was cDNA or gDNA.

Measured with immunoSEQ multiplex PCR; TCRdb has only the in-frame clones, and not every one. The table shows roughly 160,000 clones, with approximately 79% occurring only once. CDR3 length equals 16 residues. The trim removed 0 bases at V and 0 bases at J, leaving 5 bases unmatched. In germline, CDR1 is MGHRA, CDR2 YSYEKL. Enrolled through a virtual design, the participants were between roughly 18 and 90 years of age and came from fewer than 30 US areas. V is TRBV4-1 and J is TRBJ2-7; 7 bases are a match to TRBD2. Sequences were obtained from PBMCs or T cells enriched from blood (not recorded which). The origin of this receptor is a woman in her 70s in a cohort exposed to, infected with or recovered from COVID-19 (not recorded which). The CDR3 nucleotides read TGCGCCAGCAGCCAAGATCACTGGGAGGGCTCCTACGAGCAGTACTTC. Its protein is CASSQDHWEGSYEQYF.